The next 25 T cell receptor beta chains were all read from a single sample in a study of cytomegalovirus exposure and HLA in healthy donors. The PCR made use of 60 Vbeta and 13 Jbeta primers. Measured with immunoSEQ multiplex PCR; TCRdb has only the in-frame clones, and not every one. The sample contains some 160,000 clones, around four fifths of which appear only once. Sequencing was performed on PBMCs. These receptors all come from a male donor in good health and CMV-seronegative.

The chain couples TRBV7-6 to TRBJ2-2, with TRBD2 identical over 10 bases. Looked up from germline, CDR1 is SGHVS and CDR2 is FNYEAQ. J gave up 3 bases and V 8 bases, and 6 bases lay outside the gene matches. This CDR3 spans 15 amino acids. The CDR3 DNA follows: TGTGCCAGCCGCCTAGCGGGAGTTCACACCGGGGAGCTGTTTTTT. It encodes CASRLAGVHTGELFF.

The chain carries TRBV4-1 and TRBJ2-3; D uncertain. The CDR3 has 13 residues. The V gene lost 1 base and the J gene lost 2 bases, with 4 bases spanning the gap. The germline CDR1 and CDR2 sequences are MGHRA and YSYEKL. CDR3 nucleotides: TGCGCCAGCAGCCAAGGTAACACAGATACGCAGTATTTT. Translated, it gives CASSQGNTDTQYF.

This chain connects TRBV11-2 to TRBJ2-5; 7 positions match TRBD2. The J segment lost 1 base and the V segment lost 1 base, leaving 3 bases of the junction unmatched. This CDR3 region has 15 residues. From germline, CDR1 is SGHAT and CDR2 FQNNGV. This CDR3 reads CASSLVLASQETQYF. DNA for the CDR3: TGTGCCAGCAGCTTAGTACTAGCGTCCCAAGAGACCCAGTACTTC.

The rearrangement uses TRBV28 and TRBJ2-2; a weak D match, TRBD2 (5 bases). The CDR3 covers 12 residues. CDR1 and CDR2 (germline): MDHEN, SYDVKM. Deletions cut 7 bases from V and 5 bases from J, with 8 bases between. The chain's CDR3 is CASTRGTGELFF. CDR3 nucleotides: TGTGCCAGCACTCGGGGTACCGGGGAGCTGTTTTTT.

The gene calls are TRBV4-1 and TRBJ2-5; 13 bases line up with TRBD2. CDR1 and CDR2 (germline): MGHRA, YSYEKL. The CDR3 consists of 16 residues. J lost 7 bases, V lost 3 bases, and 8 bases had no gene match. The chain's CDR3 is CASSHDGLAGAMTQYF. The DNA of the CDR3 is TGCGCCAGCAGCCATGACGGACTAGCGGGGGCCATGACCCAGTACTTC.

The chain couples TRBV6-6 to TRBJ1-4, with 10 nucleotides matching TRBD1. CDR1 and CDR2 (germline): MNHNY, SVGAGI (reference sequence). This CDR3 is built from 16 residues. The ends lost 2 bases at V and 8 bases at J; junction bases unmatched: 8. The CDR3 is CASSYTRGTGEEKLFF. For the CDR3, the DNA is TGTGCCAGCAGTTACACCCGAGGGACAGGGGAGGAAAAACTGTTTTTT.

The chain couples TRBV6-6 to TRBJ2-7, with 7 bases lining up with TRBD1. The CDR3 extends over 13 amino acids. V lost 4 bases to trimming and J lost 2 bases; unmatched junction nucleotides: 2. Germline values: CDR1 MNHNY, CDR2 SVGAGI (reference sequence). In DNA form, the CDR3 reads TGTGCCAGCAGTTTTGGGACAGCCTACGAGCAGTACTTC. Translated, it gives CASSFGTAYEQYF.

The chain uses TRBV27 and TRBJ2-7, with 7 bases aligning to TRBD1. The ends lost 6 bases at V and 3 bases at J; junction bases unmatched: 8. This CDR3 comprises 14 residues. Germline values: CDR1 MNHEY, CDR2 SMNVEV (reference sequence). This CDR3 is CASRPGTAGYEQYF. For the CDR3, the DNA is TGTGCCAGCAGGCCCGGGACAGCTGGCTACGAGCAGTACTTC.

The V and J genes are TRBV19 and TRBJ2-3; D may be TRBD2 (6 bases). CDR1 is LNHDA and CDR2 is SQIVND in the germline V gene (reference sequence). V lost 6 bases to trimming and J lost 0 bases, with 16 bases between them. The CDR3 spans 16 residues. DNA for the CDR3: TGTGCCAGTAGCATTAGCGGAGCAAGTAGCACAGATACGCAGTATTTT. This gives the protein CASSISGASSTDTQYF.

The chain couples TRBV5-6 to TRBJ1-4; D possibly corresponds to TRBD1 (6 bases). There are 16 residues in the CDR3. CDR1 is SGHDT, CDR2 YYEEEE, per germline. The V end lost 2 bases, the J end lost 5 bases, and 16 bases lay between the germline ends. The CDR3 is CASSLLHRDPNEKLFF. In nucleotides, the CDR3 is TGTGCCAGCAGCTTACTTCACAGGGACCCCAATGAAAAACTGTTTTTT.

V gene TRBV11-2 combines with J gene TRBJ2-3, with TRBD2 matching 10 bases. Germline V CDR1 and CDR2: SGHAT, FQNNGV. The CDR3 covers 14 residues. With 6 bases clipped from V and 8 bases from J, the junction kept 8 bases outside the gene matches. As DNA, the CDR3 is TGTGCCAGCAGGGGGGGACTAGCGCAACGTACGCAGTATTTT. It encodes CASRGGLAQRTQYF.

The chain recombines TRBV14 with TRBJ2-1; TRBD1 agrees at 10 bases. V was clipped by 1 base and J by 6 bases; unmatched bases: 6. The germline CDR1 and CDR2 sequences are SGHDN and FVKESK. The CDR3 has 16 amino acids. As DNA, the CDR3 is TGTGCCAGCAGCCAAGGCACGGGACAGGGGTCCAATGAGCAGTTCTTC. Translating it yields CASSQGTGQGSNEQFF.

The CDR3 DNA sequence: TGCAGCGTTGAATTGGAGGGGACGGACTACGAGCAGTACTTC. This encodes CSVELEGTDYEQYF. This chain links TRBV29-1 with TRBJ2-7; a possible D gene is TRBD2 (6 bases). CDR3 length: 14 amino acids. Germline CDR1 reads SQVTM; CDR2 reads ANQGSEA. V was cut by 2 bases and J by 3 bases, with 14 bases left in between.

The chain employs TRBV6-6 and TRBJ1-6; D gene unclear. This CDR3 has 16 residues. V was pared by 4 bases and J by 7 bases, with 17 bases between. Germline V CDR1 and CDR2: MNHNY, SVGAGI (reference sequence). The CDR3, as DNA: TGTGCCAGCAGTTCTGAGAGTCCTGGAGGGAATTCACCCCTCCACTTT. Translated: CASSSESPGGNSPLHF.

This chain links TRBV30 with TRBJ1-2; no clear D gene. Germline V lookup: CDR1 GTSNPN, CDR2 SVGIG (reference sequence). The CDR3 runs to 12 residues. Between the trimmed V and J ends, which lost 3 bases and 1 base, there was a span of 6 bases. The DNA of the CDR3 is TGTGCCTGGAGCCAGTATAACTATGGCTACACCTTC. It specifies CAWSQYNYGYTF.

This rearrangement joins TRBV7-9 to TRBJ2-3; 9 nucleotides line up with TRBD2. This CDR3 has 17 amino acids. Germline lookup yields CDR1 SEHNR and CDR2 FQNEAQ (reference sequence). V lost 2 bases and J lost 2; bases outside the gene matches: 8. DNA for the CDR3: TGTGCCAGCAGCTTATCTGAGGCTAGCGGGGTCACAGATACGCAGTATTTT. Residues: CASSLSEASGVTDTQYF.

The chain has TRBV18 and TRBJ1-6, with D possibly TRBD1 on 5 matching bases. This CDR3 has 14 residues. Germline V CDR1 and CDR2: KGHSH, LQKENI. Between the trimmed V and J ends, which lost 3 bases and 9 bases, there was a span of 12 bases. The CDR3 DNA follows: TGTGCCAGCTCACCGGGCAGGGTCGGTTCACCCCTCCACTTT. Translation: CASSPGRVGSPLHF.

CDR3 bases: TGTGCCAGCAGCTTGGGACGGGGGGGCACTGAAGCTTTCTTT. Amino acid sequence: CASSLGRGGTEAFF. The chain is built from TRBV5-4 and TRBJ1-1, with D maybe TRBD1 (5 bases). CDR3 size: 14 residues. In germline, CDR1 is SGHNT, CDR2 YYREEE (reference sequence). V lost 0 bases, J lost 4 bases, and 10 bases lay in between.

The chain uses TRBV6-5 and TRBJ2-2; D is unclear. Looked up from germline, CDR1 is MNHEY and CDR2 is SVGAGI. Trimming pared 5 bases from V and 3 bases from J, leaving 10 bases between. This CDR3 region has 14 residues. CDR3 amino acids: CASSATGDTGELFF. CDR3 coding DNA: TGTGCCAGCAGTGCCACTGGAGACACCGGGGAGCTGTTTTTT.

The rearrangement links TRBV19 to TRBJ1-5; tentative D call: TRBD1 (6 bases). Germline-derived CDR1 and CDR2 are LNHDA and SQIVND (reference sequence). Trimming took 3 bases from V and 2 from J, leaving 14 bases between them. CDR3 length: 16 amino acids. CDR3 DNA sequence: TGTGCCAGTAGTATGGGGGGGGCTTTGGGCAATCAGCCCCAGCATTTT. Its translation: CASSMGGALGNQPQHF.

The CDR3 spells CASSSGQGAPLAKNIQYF. The CDR3 nucleotides are TGTGCCAGCAGCTCGGGACAGGGGGCGCCTCTAGCCAAAAACATTCAGTACTTC. The rearrangement links TRBV11-3 to TRBJ2-4; 12 nucleotides agree with TRBD1. Germline values: CDR1 SGHNT, CDR2 YENEEA. The ends lost 4 bases at V and 0 bases at J; junction bases unmatched: 7. This CDR3 region has 18 residues.

The chain uses TRBV28 and TRBJ2-7; 9 bases match TRBD2. V dropped 0 bases and J dropped 5; count of bases not matched to a gene: 8. CDR1 is MDHEN, CDR2 SYDVKM, per germline. The CDR3 covers 16 residues. CDR3 sequence (DNA): TGTGCCAGCAGTTTATGGGAGGGCGGGAGGGCCGACGAGCAGTACTTC. Translated: CASSLWEGGRADEQYF.

The chain combines TRBV2 with TRBJ2-5; D unresolved. Germline-derived CDR1 and CDR2 are SNHLY and FYNNEI. This CDR3 is 14 amino acids long. V shed 6 bases and J shed 5 bases, with 16 bases lying between them. The CDR3 nucleotides read TGTGCCAGCAGCGGTCCGAGCGACGGGGAGACCCAGTACTTC. Its protein product is CASSGPSDGETQYF.

The V and J genes are TRBV11-2 and TRBJ2-7; 7 bases map to TRBD1. J was trimmed by 3 bases and V by 4 bases; bases with no gene match: 9. Germline V gene data show CDR1 as SGHAT and CDR2 as FQNNGV. The CDR3 is made up of 15 amino acids. CDR3 loop: CASSYSTGSFYEQYF. The CDR3 region has the DNA TGTGCCAGCAGCTACTCGACAGGGTCCTTCTACGAGCAGTACTTC. Full variable domain (rest looked up from reference TRBV11-2 and TRBJ2-7): EAGVAQSPRYKIIEKRQSVAFWCNPISGHATLYWYQQILGQGPKLLIQFQNNGVVDDSQLPKDRFSAERLKGVDSTLKIQPAKLEDSAVYLCASSYSTGSFYEQYFGPGTRLTVT.

This clone was detected once. The rearrangement joins TRBV6-5 to TRBJ1-5, with a possible D match to TRBD1 (5 bases). The V gene lost 4 bases and the J gene lost 0 bases, with 10 bases spanning the gap. Germline values: CDR1 MNHEY, CDR2 SVGAGI. The CDR3 loop spans 15 amino acids. The CDR3 is CASSSGRVSNQPQHF. CDR3 coding DNA: TGTGCCAGCAGTTCAGGGAGGGTTAGCAATCAGCCCCAGCATTTT.